The sequence of this T cell receptor (beta chain) was determined in a study of blood T cell repertoires in COVID-19. Germline CDR1 and CDR2: KGHSH and LQKENI. The CDR3 extends over 13 amino acids. Deletions cut 0 bases from V and 3 bases from J, with 2 bases between. Using immunoSEQ multiplex PCR, the repertoire was profiled, and TCRdb retains in-frame clones only, with some absent. Among some 320,000 clones listed, around nine tenths were seen once. This sequence originates from a man in his sixties who had recovered from COVID-19. Material for sequencing was PBMCs or T cells enriched from blood (not recorded which). The V and J genes are TRBV18 and TRBJ2-2; no reliable D call. The CDR3 protein is CASSPPDTGELFF. Here the CDR3 DNA reads TGTGCCAGCTCACCACCCGACACCGGGGAGCTGTTTTTT.